This entry lists 24 T cell receptor beta chains sequenced from one sample in a study of T-cell memory formation after mild COVID-19. TCRdb re-called the 5' RACE reads with MiXCR, one entry per CDR3 protein. The sample yields approximately 260,000 distinct CDR3 sequences, under 20% seen once. The sample comprised PBMCs or a T cell subset sorted from them (not recorded which). The receptors derive from a man aged 18 to 30 who had mild COVID-19 (a few samples of this study predate the infection). Cell type and time point are not known.

This clonotype was observed once. The chain joins TRBV11-3 to TRBJ2-1; no firm D call. This CDR3 region has 12 residues. Germline loops: CDR1 SGHNT, CDR2 YENEEA. V lost 5 bases, J lost 7 bases, and 9 bases lay in between. The CDR3 is CASSDVANEQFF. CDR3 bases: TGTGCCAGCAGCGATGTAGCAAATGAGCAGTTCTTC.

In this sample, this clonotype turned up many times. This chain links TRBV5-1 with TRBJ2-3; D remains ambiguous. The CDR3 is made up of 16 amino acids. Germline CDR1 SGHRS, CDR2 YFSETQ. V was trimmed by 4 bases and J by 4 bases, leaving 19 bases between them. This CDR3 is CASSLTDARFPDTQYF. Written as DNA, the CDR3 is TGCGCCAGCAGCCTGACGGACGCCCGCTTCCCAGATACGCAGTATTTT.

This chain connects TRBV20-1 to TRBJ2-7, with a weak D call TRBD2 (6 bases). Germline V gene data show CDR1 as DFQATT and CDR2 as SNEGSKA (reference sequence). V shed 3 bases and J shed 2 bases, with 14 bases lying between them. The CDR3 is 14 amino acids. CDR3 coding DNA: TGCAGTGCTAGTTCCCGGGAGTCAACCTACGAGCAGTACTTC. Translated, it gives CSASSRESTYEQYF.

The chain couples TRBV29-1 to TRBJ2-4; 8 nucleotides align to TRBD2. The CDR3 is made up of 16 amino acids. V shed 6 bases and J 5 bases; nucleotides not matched to a gene: 15. The germline V gene has CDR1 SQVTM and CDR2 ANQGSEA. Here the CDR3 DNA reads TGCAGCGTCCCTACGGCGGGGGGATTTGGCCAAAACATTCAGTACTTC. It encodes CSVPTAGGFGQNIQYF.

This clonotype has only a few counts. The V call is TRBV5-1, the J call TRBJ2-3, with D tentatively TRBD2 (5 bases). V gave up 2 bases and J gave up 2 bases, with 12 bases separating them. The CDR3 extends over 15 amino acids. The germline V gene encodes CDR1 SGHRS and CDR2 YFSETQ. For the CDR3, the DNA is TGCGCCAGCAGCTTCATTACGGGGAACACAGATACGCAGTATTTT. Its protein is CASSFITGNTDTQYF.

This clonotype was picked up many times. The V call is TRBV4-3, the J call TRBJ2-1; a possible D gene is TRBD2 (5 bases). Trimming removed 0 bases from V and 5 bases from J, with 23 bases in between. The CDR3 consists of 19 residues. Germline V lookup: CDR1 LGHNA, CDR2 YSLEER. CDR3 region: CASSQDLGVAGRGNNEQFF. The CDR3 coding sequence is TGCGCCAGCAGCCAAGATCTGGGTGTTGCAGGACGAGGGAACAATGAGCAGTTCTTC.

The rearrangement joins TRBV7-2 to TRBJ2-7; no clear D. Germline CDR1 is SGHTA and CDR2 is FQGNSA. The V end was cut by 4 bases, the J end by 2 bases, with 9 bases between. The CDR3 loop spans 13 amino acids. The DNA for the CDR3 is TGTGCCAGCAGCTACGGACGGACCTACGAGCAGTACGTC. Residues: CASSYGRTYEQYV.

In this sample, this clonotype turned up a few times. The rearrangement joins TRBV5-4 to TRBJ1-3; possibly TRBD1 for D (6 bases). Germline V gene data show CDR1 as SGHNT and CDR2 as YYREEE (reference sequence). The CDR3 contains 16 residues. V was shortened by 4 bases and J by 1 base, with 15 bases between the two germline ends. Written as DNA, the CDR3 is TGTGCCAGCAGCATCGGACAGCCTCGGTCTGGAAACACCATATATTTT. This sequence encodes CASSIGQPRSGNTIYF.

The chain has TRBV6-2 or TRBV6-3 and TRBJ1-2; D is ambiguous. In germline, CDR1 is MNHEY, CDR2 SVGEGT. The CDR3 has 11 amino acids. Between the trimmed V and J ends, which lost 6 bases and 8 bases, there was a span of 10 bases. For the CDR3, the DNA is TGTGCCAGCAGAACTGTGTTCGGCTACACCTTC. This codes for CASRTVFGYTF.

The chain couples TRBV18 to TRBJ1-1; D is unresolved. Trimming took off 2 bases at V and 7 bases at J, with 8 bases between the two ends. CDR1 is KGHSH, CDR2 LQKENI, per germline. The CDR3 spans 12 residues. The DNA for the CDR3 is TGTGCCAGCTCACCAGGGGAGGGTGAAGCTTTCTTT. It yields the protein CASSPGEGEAFF. Supplemented by reference TRBV18 and TRBJ1-1, the full variable domain reads NAGVMQNPRHLVRRRGQEARLRCSPMKGHSHVYWYRQLPEEGLKFMVYLQKENIIDESGMPKERFSAEFPKEGPSILRIQQVVRGDSAAYFCASSPGEGEAFFGQGTRLTVV.

This clonotype was counted only a few times. This chain joins TRBV11-2 and TRBJ1-1; 11 bases are shared with TRBD1. J gave up 1 base and V 1 base, and 11 bases lay outside the gene matches. The CDR3 runs to 19 residues. Per germline, CDR1 SGHAT and CDR2 FQNNGV. In DNA form, the CDR3 reads TGTGCCAGCAGCTTAGCGCAGATGGGACAGGGGGTCGGGAACACTGAAGCTTTCTTT. It yields the protein CASSLAQMGQGVGNTEAFF.

This clonotype came up a few times. V gene TRBV28 combines with J gene TRBJ1-1; a weak D match, TRBD1 (5 bases). The CDR3 runs 13 residues. Germline CDR1 MDHEN, CDR2 SYDVKM. V lost 5 bases and J lost 10, with 17 bases in between. DNA of the CDR3: TGTGCCAGCAGTCCCCGACAGATGGGAGCAGCTTTCTTT. Translated: CASSPRQMGAAFF.

This chain connects TRBV25-1 to TRBJ2-7, with 10 positions matching TRBD1. The CDR3 covers 14 residues. Germline CDR1 MGHDK, CDR2 SYGVNS. Unmatched junction bases numbered 7, after V lost 7 bases and J lost 4 bases. The CDR3 region has the DNA TGTGCCAGCATAGGGGGACAGGGGATTTACGAGCAGTACTTC. Its translation: CASIGGQGIYEQYF.

This chain connects TRBV6-6 to TRBJ2-7; D may match TRBD1 or TRBD2 (6 bases each). Trimming left V 6 bases short and J 3 bases short, with 18 bases between. The CDR3 has 15 amino acids. From germline, CDR1 is MNHNY and CDR2 SVGAGI (reference sequence). CDR3 protein: CASSVLGGWSYEQYF. The DNA for the CDR3 is TGTGCCAGCAGCGTGCTGGGGGGCTGGAGCTACGAGCAGTACTTC.

The chain uses TRBV7-9 and TRBJ1-2; TRBD1 is a possible D gene (6 bases). The CDR3 covers 13 residues. Germline V gives CDR1 SEHNR, CDR2 FQNEAQ (reference sequence). V was shortened by 0 bases and J by 6 bases, with 8 bases between the two germline ends. CDR3 DNA sequence: TGTGCCAGCAGCTTAGCGCCAGGGGATGGCTACACCTTC. It yields the protein CASSLAPGDGYTF.

V usage is TRBV29-1 and J usage is TRBJ2-3, with D possibly TRBD2 on 6 matching bases. This CDR3 comprises 16 residues. The V gene lost 1 base and the J gene lost 0 bases, with 14 bases spanning the gap. Germline CDR1 is SQVTM and CDR2 is ANQGSEA. The CDR3 loop is CSVEGGMAWSTDTQYF. The CDR3 bases are TGCAGCGTTGAAGGCGGGATGGCCTGGAGCACAGATACGCAGTATTTT.

This clonotype was found a few times. V is TRBV9 and J is TRBJ2-1, with 8 bases fitting TRBD2. CDR3 length: 16 amino acids. Unmatched junction bases numbered 6, after V lost 4 bases and J lost 0 bases. Germline V CDR1 and CDR2: SGDLS, YYNGEE. CDR3: CASSPRSGSSYNEQFF. The CDR3 DNA reads as TGTGCCAGCAGCCCGAGGAGCGGGAGCTCCTACAATGAGCAGTTCTTC.

In its sample, this clonotype was seen a few times. This chain links TRBV28 with TRBJ2-5; tentative D call: TRBD1 (6 bases). The germline V and J ends were trimmed by 1 base and 5 bases, with 23 bases remaining between them. The CDR3 is made up of 18 amino acids. The V gene's germline CDR1 is MDHEN and CDR2 SYDVKM. The CDR3 DNA sequence: TGTGCCAGCAGTTTATTCCAGTTTACCGGGACAAAGAGCGAGACCCAGTACTTC. Encoded protein: CASSLFQFTGTKSETQYF.

The chain is built from TRBV5-1 and TRBJ2-3; 11 bases match TRBD2. Germline lookup yields CDR1 SGHRS and CDR2 YFSETQ. Trimming removed 5 bases from V and 5 bases from J; junction bases left unmatched: 4. This CDR3 has 14 amino acids. The CDR3 DNA sequence: TGCGCCAGCAGATTCGGACTAGCGGGAGATACGCAGTATTTT. It specifies CASRFGLAGDTQYF. The full variable domain, its missing parts supplied by reference TRBV5-1 and TRBJ2-3, is KAGVTQTPRYLIKTRGQQVTLSCSPISGHRSVSWYQQTPGQGLQFLFEYFSETQRNKGNFPGRFSGRQFSNSRSEMNVSTLELGDSALYLCASRFGLAGDTQYFGPGTRLTVL.

As regards this clonotype: Compared with germline, one end of the junction differs, possibly owing to a read error. CDR3 in amino acids: CASSRDRHAF. CDR3 nucleotides: TGTGCCAGCAGCCGGGACCGGCACGCCTTC. This chain joins TRBV7-9 and TRBJ1-2; D is perhaps TRBD1 (5 bases). The CDR3 extends over 10 amino acids. Germline assignment: CDR1 SEHNR and CDR2 FQNEAQ (reference sequence).

The rearrangement links TRBV7-9 to TRBJ2-5; D possibly uses TRBD1 or TRBD2 (6 bases each). This CDR3 is built from 13 residues. V was cut by 7 bases and J by 5 bases, with 14 bases left in between. Germline loops: CDR1 SEHNR, CDR2 FQNEAQ (reference sequence). The CDR3 nucleotides read TGTGCCAGCAAGCTGGGGGGCCTCGAGACCCAGTACTTC. This gives the protein CASKLGGLETQYF.

The chain joins TRBV29-1 to TRBJ2-6, with D possibly called TRBD1 or TRBD2 (6 bases each). Trimming took 4 bases from V and 3 from J, leaving 13 bases between them. The CDR3 sequence is 15 residues long. The germline gives CDR1 SQVTM, CDR2 ANQGSEA. The CDR3 sequence is CSVVGGLGGANVLTF. The CDR3 DNA follows: TGCAGCGTTGTTGGGGGGCTCGGTGGGGCCAACGTCCTGACTTTC.

The chain uses TRBV2 and TRBJ2-7; 7 nucleotides align to TRBD1. Trimming at V came to 6 bases and at J to 0 bases, leaving 5 bases not matched to a gene. Germline V gives CDR1 SNHLY, CDR2 FYNNEI. The CDR3 totals 14 residues. In nucleotides, the CDR3 is TGTGCCAGCAGACAGGGACAGTACTCCTACGAGCAGTACGTC. Protein: CASRQGQYSYEQYV.

This sequence joins TRBV10-3 and TRBJ2-7; TRBD1 agrees at 7 bases. J gave up 3 bases and V 4 bases, and 3 bases lay outside the gene matches. This CDR3 is built from 13 residues. The germline gives CDR1 ENHRY, CDR2 SYGVKD. The CDR3 nucleotides read TGTGCCATCAGTGCACAGGGGAGCTACGAGCAGTACGTC. It encodes CAISAQGSYEQYV.